This T cell receptor (beta chain) was captured by sequencing in a study of cytomegalovirus exposure and HLA in healthy donors. CDR1 and CDR2 (germline): SGHVS, FQNEAQ. CDR3 length: 15 residues. V dropped 0 bases and J dropped 5; count of bases not matched to a gene: 5. The PCR had 60 Vbeta and 13 Jbeta primers. Sequencing was performed with immunoSEQ multiplex PCR; in TCRdb, only in-frame clones are kept and a portion is missing. The sample holds some 150,000 clones, roughly 83% seen once. General study points: In a later analysis, CMV-associated beta chains were mostly HLA-associated, it appeared.

With regard to this clone: Its antigen is as yet unknown.

The sequencing sample was made of PBMCs. This clonotype originated in a man under 40 in good health and CMV-seropositive. V usage is TRBV7-8 and J usage is TRBJ2-3; TRBD2 agrees at 7 bases. The DNA of the CDR3 is TGTGCCAGCAGCTTAGCGCGGTCGGGGGGAGATACGCAGTATTTT. Translating it yields CASSLARSGGDTQYF.